This T cell receptor beta chain was sequenced for a study of blood T cell repertoires in COVID-19. Whole-study context: Spain, Italy and the United States supplied samples that represented acute and convalescent COVID-19.

The CDR3 extends over 14 amino acids. Germline assignment: CDR1 LGHNA and CDR2 YSLEER. With 4 bases removed from V and 2 bases from J, the gap between germline ends came to 9 bases. Repertoires were generated with immunoSEQ multiplex PCR, while TCRdb's copy carries only in-frame clones and drops some. The data contain tens of thousands of clones, 70% to 90% of them singletons. In its sample, this clone was seen a few times. The TCR sequence derives from a man in his 70s with active COVID-19. V is TRBV4-3 and J is TRBJ1-3; D ambiguous. Sequenced: peripheral blood. CDR3 bases: TGCGCCAGCAGCCCCTTTTATCCTGGAAACACCATATATTTT. Translated, it gives CASSPFYPGNTIYF.